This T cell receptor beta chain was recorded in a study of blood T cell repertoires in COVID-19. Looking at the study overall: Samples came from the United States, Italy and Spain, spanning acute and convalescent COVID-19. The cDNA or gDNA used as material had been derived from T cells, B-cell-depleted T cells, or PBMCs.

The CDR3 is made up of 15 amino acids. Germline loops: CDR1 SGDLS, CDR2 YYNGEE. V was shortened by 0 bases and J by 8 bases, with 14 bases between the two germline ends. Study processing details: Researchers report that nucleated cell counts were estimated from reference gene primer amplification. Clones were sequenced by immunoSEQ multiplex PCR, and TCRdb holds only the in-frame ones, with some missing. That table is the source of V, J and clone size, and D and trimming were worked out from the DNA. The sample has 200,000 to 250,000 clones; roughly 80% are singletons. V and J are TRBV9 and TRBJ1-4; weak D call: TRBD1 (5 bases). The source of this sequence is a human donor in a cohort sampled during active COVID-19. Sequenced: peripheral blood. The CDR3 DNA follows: TGTGCCAGCAGCGTAGCGGGGGGAGCTTGGGAAAAACTGTTTTTT. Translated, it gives CASSVAGGAWEKLFF.